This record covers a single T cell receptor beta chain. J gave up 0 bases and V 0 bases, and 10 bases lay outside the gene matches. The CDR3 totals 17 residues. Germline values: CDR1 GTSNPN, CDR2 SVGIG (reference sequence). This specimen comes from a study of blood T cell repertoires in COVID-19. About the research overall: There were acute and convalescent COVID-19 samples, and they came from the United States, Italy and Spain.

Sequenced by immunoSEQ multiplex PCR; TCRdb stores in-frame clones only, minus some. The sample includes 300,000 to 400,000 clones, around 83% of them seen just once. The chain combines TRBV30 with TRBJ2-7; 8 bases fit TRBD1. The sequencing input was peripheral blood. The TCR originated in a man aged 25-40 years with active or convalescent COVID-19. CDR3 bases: TGTGCCTGGAGTGTACTTTTAGGCGGACAGGGCTCCTACGAGCAGTACTTC. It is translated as CAWSVLLGGQGSYEQYF.